The clone carrying this TCR beta chain was seen a handful of times. There are 15 residues in the CDR3. V lost 8 bases to trimming and J lost 0 bases; unmatched junction nucleotides: 6. CDR1 and CDR2 (germline): LGHDT, YNNKEL (reference sequence). TCRdb re-derived calls from the 5' RACE reads in MiXCR, one entry per CDR3 protein. The table lists tens of thousands of distinct CDR3 sequences, around 8.5% of them singletons. The entry originates in a study of early T cells in non-severe SARS-CoV-2 infection. The TCR originated in an adult who was a healthcare worker with PCR-confirmed SARS-CoV-2 infection or an uninfected control (not recorded which). Material for sequencing was whole blood. The chain employs TRBV3-1 and TRBJ2-1; 8 bases are shared with TRBD2. The CDR3 is CASRIGTSSYNEQFF. CDR3 sequence (DNA): TGTGCCAGCCGTATCGGGACTAGCTCCTACAATGAGCAGTTCTTC.